The clone carrying this T cell receptor (beta chain) was recorded a few times. This sample was included in a study of T cell repertoires in cytomegalovirus infection. Germline V CDR1 and CDR2: MNHNS, SASEGT. Losses at the gene ends were 4 bases for V and 6 bases for J; bases not matched to a gene: 12. CDR3 length: 15 amino acids. Each CDR3 protein is one row after TCRdb ran MiXCR on the reads. This table has 350,000 to 550,000 distinct CDR3 sequences, approximately 32% appearing once. This chain joins TRBV6-1 and TRBJ2-7, with 7 nucleotides matching TRBD1. The sample taken for sequencing was PBMCs. This clonotype originated in a human donor in good health (CMV status not recorded). Some clones in this sample may be carry-over from other donors' samples. CDR3 loop: CASSALNDRVGEQYF. CDR3 DNA sequence: TGTGCCAGCAGTGCTCTAAATGACAGGGTTGGCGAGCAGTACTTC.